Below are 15 T cell receptor beta chains sequenced from a single sample in a study of blood T cell repertoires in COVID-19. Produced via immunoSEQ multiplex PCR; TCRdb's table is partial and in-frame only. The sample has some 96,000 clones; 90% are singletons. What was sequenced was peripheral blood. The receptor source for this set is a man aged 60-69 years with acute or convalescent COVID-19.

This clone came up once. The V and J genes are TRBV5-6 and TRBJ2-7; D might be TRBD1 (6 bases). Trimming left V 5 bases short and J 2 bases short, with 29 bases between. In germline, CDR1 is SGHDT, CDR2 YYEEEE. The CDR3 extends over 19 amino acids. The CDR3 protein is CASSSLGPKGHIRPYEQYF. In DNA form, the CDR3 reads TGTGCCAGCAGTTCGTTGGGCCCCAAGGGACACATACGACCCTACGAGCAGTACTTC. Together with reference TRBV5-6 and TRBJ2-7, the CDR3 gives the full variable domain: DAGVTQSPTHLIKTRGQQVTLRCSPKSGHDTVSWYQQALGQGPQFIFQYYEEEERQRGNFPDRFSGHQFPNYSSELNVNALLLGDSALYLCASSSLGPKGHIRPYEQYFGPGTRLTVT.

The V gene is TRBV6-5, the J gene TRBJ1-2; 8 positions agree with TRBD1. CDR3 length equals 14 residues. CDR1 and CDR2 (germline): MNHEY, SVGAGI. V trimming: 6 bases; J trimming: 4 bases; junction bases outside the gene matches: 7. The CDR3 DNA reads as TGTGCCAGCAGACTCCACAGGGGGATCTATGGCTACACCTTC. The encoded protein is CASRLHRGIYGYTF.

This clone was counted once. The chain uses TRBV23-1 and TRBJ1-5; D uncertain. TRBV23-1 carries the ORF label, with uncertain function. V was cut by 0 bases and J by 7 bases, with 7 bases left in between. CDR3 size: 13 residues. This CDR3 reads CASSQSREQPQHF. The CDR3 DNA is TGCGCCAGCAGTCAATCGAGGGAGCAGCCCCAGCATTTT.

The chain employs TRBV7-2 and TRBJ2-1, with 8 bases aligning to TRBD1. This CDR3 spans 14 amino acids. V shed 5 bases and J 9 bases; nucleotides not matched to a gene: 9. Germline values: CDR1 SGHTA, CDR2 FQGNSA. The CDR3 DNA reads TGTGCCAGCAGCCCGTCGGACAGGGCTCCTGAGCAGTTCTTC. It codes for CASSPSDRAPEQFF.

Turning to this clone: Its ends do not fully match the called genes, so a read error is possible. The chain employs TRBV3-1 (or the pseudogene TRBV3-2) and TRBJ1-2; D unresolved. CDR3 length: 13 amino acids. Germline-derived CDR1 and CDR2 are LGHDT and YNNKEL (reference sequence). CDR3 nucleotide sequence: TGTGCCAGCAGCCCTCCGGGAGTCGAGGGCACCTCCTTC. Amino acids: CASSPPGVEGTSF.

The chain couples TRBV7-9 to TRBJ1-2; 7 bases map to TRBD1. The CDR3 is made up of 18 amino acids. The V gene end was trimmed by 3 bases and the J gene end by 2 bases; junction bases not matched to a gene: 15. Germline CDR1 SEHNR, CDR2 FQNEAQ (reference sequence). The CDR3, as DNA: TGTGCCAGCAGCTTCGGGGGGGGCCGACAGGGAACCAACTATGGCTACACCTTC. Its protein is CASSFGGGRQGTNYGYTF.

The V gene is TRBV27, the J gene TRBJ2-3; D unresolved. V lost 4 bases to trimming and J lost 6 bases, with 11 bases between them. Germline-derived CDR1 and CDR2 are MNHEY and SMNVEV (reference sequence). The CDR3 is 13 amino acids. The CDR3 reads CASSYVGADTQYF. The DNA of the CDR3 is TGTGCCAGCAGTTACGTGGGCGCGGATACGCAGTATTTT.

The chain joins TRBV7-6 to TRBJ1-2; the match to TRBD1 covers 8 bases. The CDR3 has 17 residues. V gave up 2 bases and J gave up 4 bases; unmatched junction bases: 12. The germline V gene encodes CDR1 SGHVS and CDR2 FNYEAQ. The DNA for the CDR3 is TGTGCCAGCAGCTTACTAACCCAGCCCACAGGGGGCTATGGCTACACCTTC. Translating it yields CASSLLTQPTGGYGYTF. The full variable domain, rest sourced from reference TRBV7-6 and TRBJ1-2, is GAGVSQSPRYKVTKRGQDVALRCDPISGHVSLYWYRQALGQGPEFLTYFNYEAQQDKSGLPNDRFSAERPEGSISTLTIQRTEQRDSAMYRCASSLLTQPTGGYGYTFGSGTRLTVV.

The rearrangement uses TRBV5-8 and TRBJ1-1; 8 bases match TRBD1. The CDR3 spans 15 residues. Germline-derived CDR1 and CDR2 are SGHTS and YDEGEE. Losses at the gene ends were 0 bases for V and 5 bases for J; bases not matched to a gene: 6. The CDR3 reads CASSLEQGVSTEAFF. As DNA, the CDR3 is TGTGCCAGCAGCTTGGAACAGGGGGTATCGACTGAAGCTTTCTTT.

The chain uses TRBV12-3 or TRBV12-4 and TRBJ1-2; a possible D gene is TRBD1 (5 bases). The CDR3 runs to 13 residues. Trimming took 7 bases from V and 3 from J, leaving 12 bases between them. The CDR3 DNA sequence: TGTGCCAGCAAATCCAGGGACTACTATGGCTACACCTTC. Translated: CASKSRDYYGYTF.

The CDR3 nucleotides read TGTGCCAGCAGTTACCCCGGACAGGGTAGCTATGGCTACACCTTC. Translation: CASSYPGQGSYGYTF. This chain links TRBV6-5 with TRBJ1-2; 8 bases map to TRBD1. Germline V lookup: CDR1 MNHEY, CDR2 SVGAGI. With V trimmed by 2 bases and J by 4 bases, 6 bases remained unmatched. The CDR3 runs 15 residues.

The rearrangement joins TRBV29-1 to TRBJ1-5; TRBD1 might be the D (6 bases). V was pared by 6 bases and J by 1 base, with 13 bases between. The CDR3 length is 14 residues. Germline values: CDR1 SQVTM, CDR2 ANQGSEA. The CDR3 DNA reads TGCAGCGTGCGGGAGGGGGGAAGCAATCAGCCCCAGCATTTT. Its translation: CSVREGGSNQPQHF.

The chain employs TRBV6-6 and TRBJ2-7, with 10 bases aligning to TRBD2. J lost 3 bases, V lost 5 bases, and 4 bases had no gene match. The germline V gene encodes CDR1 MNHNY and CDR2 SVGAGI (reference sequence). CDR3 length: 14 amino acids. CDR3 nucleotides: TGTGCCAGCAGTAGTAGCGGGGGGTACTACGAGCAGTACGTC. Translated: CASSSSGGYYEQYV.

The rearrangement uses TRBV15 and TRBJ2-7; 7 positions agree with TRBD2. In germline, CDR1 is LNHNV, CDR2 YYDKDF (reference sequence). This CDR3 is built from 11 residues. J was trimmed by 2 bases and V by 11 bases; bases with no gene match: 3. The CDR3 coding sequence is TGTGCCGGGGAGGGCGCCTACGAGCAGTACGTC. Amino acid sequence: CAGEGAYEQYV.

This clone was observed once. The chain uses TRBV18 and TRBJ1-6; a possible D gene is TRBD1 (5 bases). From germline, CDR1 is KGHSH and CDR2 LQKENI. The CDR3 sequence is 17 residues long. V dropped 3 bases and J dropped 10 bases, with 22 bases sitting between them. In DNA form, the CDR3 reads TGTGCCAGCTCACCCGTACGACAGCCCCGGCCGGGCTCACCCCTCCACTTT. This codes for CASSPVRQPRPGSPLHF.